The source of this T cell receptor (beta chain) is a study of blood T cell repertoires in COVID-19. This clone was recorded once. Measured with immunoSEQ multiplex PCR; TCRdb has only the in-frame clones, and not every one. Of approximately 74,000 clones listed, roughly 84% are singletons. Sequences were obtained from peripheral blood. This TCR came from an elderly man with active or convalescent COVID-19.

The CDR3: CASSPGQGRSEQYF. DNA for the CDR3: TGTGCCAGCAGCCCGGGACAGGGACGATCCGAGCAGTACTTC. The chain combines TRBV9 with TRBJ2-7; 9 nucleotides match TRBD1. The germline V gene has CDR1 SGDLS and CDR2 YYNGEE. The V segment lost 4 bases and the J segment 6 bases; nucleotides outside the gene matches: 8. This CDR3 has 14 amino acids.